These 20 T cell receptor beta chains were sequenced from one sample in a study of T-cell memory formation after mild COVID-19. TCRdb passed the 5' RACE reads through MiXCR, listing each CDR3 protein once. The sample yields over 120,000 distinct CDR3 sequences, 19% seen once. The material sequenced was PBMCs or a T cell subset sorted from them (not recorded which). These receptors originate from an adult woman who had mild COVID-19 (a few samples of this study predate the infection). Cell type and time point are not known.

This chain joins TRBV27 and TRBJ2-1, with D possibly TRBD2 on 6 matching bases. The length of the CDR3 is 15 residues. Germline assignment: CDR1 MNHEY and CDR2 SMNVEV (reference sequence). V was clipped by 3 bases and J by 8 bases, with 17 bases between them. DNA of the CDR3: TGTGCCAGCAGTTTGGCAACCTGGAGCGGGTATGAGCAGTTCTTC. Translation gives CASSLATWSGYEQFF.

A few counts support this clonotype. This rearrangement joins TRBV4-1 to TRBJ2-7; D not resolved. Germline CDR1 reads MGHRA; CDR2 reads YSYEKL. CDR3 length: 14 residues. Trimming left V 5 bases short and J 2 bases short, with 13 bases between. CDR3 amino acids: CASSADLRPYEQYF. The CDR3 nucleotides read TGCGCCAGCAGCGCAGATCTACGACCCTACGAGCAGTACTTC.

V is TRBV20-1 and J is TRBJ1-1; 8 nucleotides align to TRBD1. The germline V gene has CDR1 DFQATT and CDR2 SNEGSKA (reference sequence). This CDR3 is built from 17 residues. V was clipped by 3 bases and J by 0 bases; unmatched bases: 12. In DNA form, the CDR3 reads TGCAGTGCTAGGGAGGACAGGGCGGCCCTAGTGAACACTGAAGCTTTCTTT. Translation: CSAREDRAALVNTEAFF.

This clonotype was counted only a few times. V is TRBV5-1 and J is TRBJ2-7; 7 positions match TRBD2. This CDR3 comprises 20 residues. V was pared by 3 bases and J by 1 base, with 22 bases of the junction left unmatched. In germline, CDR1 is SGHRS, CDR2 YFSETQ. The CDR3 spells CASSWPGGSVRVVSSYEQYF. The CDR3 DNA follows: TGCGCCAGCAGCTGGCCGGGGGGATCGGTCCGTGTAGTAAGTTCCTACGAGCAGTACTTC. Full variable domain (missing parts from reference TRBV5-1 and TRBJ2-7): KAGVTQTPRYLIKTRGQQVTLSCSPISGHRSVSWYQQTPGQGLQFLFEYFSETQRNKGNFPGRFSGRQFSNSRSEMNVSTLELGDSALYLCASSWPGGSVRVVSSYEQYFGPGTRLTVT.

This clonotype turned up a few times. J is TRBJ2-3 and V is TRBV7-2, with 16 nucleotides matching TRBD2. Per germline, CDR1 SGHTA and CDR2 FQGNSA. Unmatched junction bases numbered 4, after V lost 5 bases and J lost 5 bases. CDR3 length equals 16 residues. CDR3 sequence (DNA): TGTGCCAGCAGCCCGGGACTAGCGGGGGGGCAAGATACGCAGTATTTT. It is translated as CASSPGLAGGQDTQYF.

This clonotype came up a few times. The V gene is TRBV19, the J gene TRBJ2-2; possibly TRBD1 for D (5 bases). Trimming took off 6 bases at V and 1 base at J, with 15 bases between the two ends. Germline V gene data show CDR1 as LNHDA and CDR2 as SQIVND (reference sequence). CDR3 size: 16 residues. CDR3 protein: CASRFKAGWNTGELFF. CDR3 sequence (DNA): TGTGCCAGTAGATTTAAGGCAGGGTGGAACACCGGGGAGCTGTTTTTT.

This chain links TRBV6-4 with TRBJ1-2; TRBD1 aligns across 12 bases. CDR1 is MRHNA and CDR2 is SNTAGT in the germline V gene. The V and J ends lost 5 bases and 4 bases, in that order; junction bases with no gene match: 5. The CDR3 sequence is 15 residues long. The CDR3 bases are TGTGCCAGCAGTCCCGGGACAGGGGGCACCTATGGCTACACCTTC. It is translated as CASSPGTGGTYGYTF.

The table lists this clonotype with a few counts. This chain connects TRBV4-2 to TRBJ2-5; the D gene is possibly TRBD2 (6 bases). Germline V lookup: CDR1 LGHNA, CDR2 YNFKEQ. Trimming shortened V by 0 bases and J by 4 bases, and 12 bases separated the two germline ends. The CDR3 has 15 amino acids. The CDR3 DNA reads as TGTGCCAGCAGCCAAGAACTAGCCATAGCAGAGACCCAGTACTTC. Residues: CASSQELAIAETQYF.

The chain has TRBV3-1 and TRBJ1-1; 8 bases line up with TRBD1. Germline V gene data show CDR1 as LGHDT and CDR2 as YNNKEL (reference sequence). V lost 1 base and J lost 5; bases outside the gene matches: 3. The CDR3 length is 14 residues. Here the CDR3 reads CASSQVDRATEAFF. CDR3 DNA: TGTGCCAGCAGCCAAGTGGACAGGGCGACTGAAGCTTTCTTT.

The chain recombines TRBV7-2 with TRBJ2-7, with D maybe TRBD2 (6 bases). This CDR3 comprises 14 residues. Trimming cost V 5 bases and J 1 base, with 12 bases left between them. Germline values: CDR1 SGHTA, CDR2 FQGNSA. Here the CDR3 DNA reads TGTGCCAGCAGCCGCGGGGCCCCATCCTACGAGCAGTACTTC. It translates to CASSRGAPSYEQYF.

The J gene is TRBJ2-7, the V gene TRBV4-1; 7 bases map to TRBD2. This CDR3 contains 16 residues. Trimming took 2 bases from V and 2 from J; bases not matched to a gene: 9. Germline assignment: CDR1 MGHRA and CDR2 YSYEKL. The CDR3 nucleotides are TGCGCCAGCAGCCAACTGTTAACTAGCGTCCCCTACGAGCAGTACTTC. It translates to CASSQLLTSVPYEQYF.

The gene calls are TRBV9 and TRBJ1-3, with D unclear. Trimming shortened V by 0 bases and J by 4 bases, and 8 bases separated the two germline ends. Looked up from germline, CDR1 is SGDLS and CDR2 is YYNGEE. The CDR3 runs 14 residues. CDR3 DNA: TGTGCCAGCAGCGTAGAGGGAGAAGGAAACACCATATATTTT. Translation: CASSVEGEGNTIYF.

This clonotype was detected only a few times. The rearrangement uses TRBV7-6 and TRBJ1-2; the D gene is possibly TRBD1 (6 bases). This CDR3 is 14 amino acids long. Germline lookup yields CDR1 SGHVS and CDR2 FNYEAQ. Deletions cut 2 bases from V and 4 bases from J, with 11 bases between. The DNA of the CDR3 is TGTGCCAGCAGCTTAAGGACAGATACCTATGGCTACACCTTC. Its translation is CASSLRTDTYGYTF.

Many counts were recorded for this clonotype. The V call is TRBV6-1, the J call TRBJ2-1, with D maybe TRBD1 (5 bases). Germline V gene data show CDR1 as MNHNS and CDR2 as SASEGT. V gave up 7 bases and J gave up 5 bases, with 12 bases separating them. The CDR3 extends over 13 amino acids. CDR3 region: CASTKGPDNEQFF. The CDR3 DNA reads as TGTGCCAGCACTAAGGGGCCGGACAATGAGCAGTTCTTC.

The genes are TRBV20-1 and TRBJ1-2; 7 positions match TRBD1. The CDR3 loop spans 13 amino acids. Germline-derived CDR1 and CDR2 are DFQATT and SNEGSKA (reference sequence). The J segment lost 2 bases and the V segment lost 2 bases, leaving 2 bases of the junction unmatched. This chain's CDR3 is CSARLQGNYGYTF. The CDR3 DNA follows: TGCAGTGCTAGACTACAGGGGAACTATGGCTACACCTTC.

The gene calls are TRBV5-1 and TRBJ2-3, with 8 bases fitting TRBD2. J was trimmed by 0 bases and V by 4 bases; bases with no gene match: 10. CDR1 SGHRS and CDR2 YFSETQ come from the germline V gene. The CDR3 is made up of 17 amino acids. CDR3: CASSLPATSASTDTQYF. CDR3 in DNA: TGCGCCAGCAGCCTTCCGGCGACTAGCGCTAGCACAGATACGCAGTATTTT.

This clonotype was seen more than once but under ten times. The genes are TRBV20-1 and TRBJ1-1; a weak D match, TRBD1 (5 bases). This CDR3 is 13 amino acids long. The germline V gene encodes CDR1 DFQATT and CDR2 SNEGSKA (reference sequence). V lost 4 bases to trimming and J lost 0 bases, with 9 bases between them. The CDR3 region has the DNA TGCAGTGCTATTAAGGACATGAACACTGAAGCTTTCTTT. This encodes CSAIKDMNTEAFF.

This chain uses TRBV24-1 with TRBJ2-3; a weak D match, TRBD2 (6 bases). Germline CDR1 reads KGHDR; CDR2 reads SFDVKD. Deletions cut 3 bases from V and 0 bases from J, with 12 bases between. The CDR3 is made up of 16 amino acids. The CDR3 bases are TGTGCCACCAGTGATCCTCTGGGGGGAAGCACAGATACGCAGTATTTT. It translates to CATSDPLGGSTDTQYF.

The chain is built from TRBV5-5 and TRBJ2-2, with unresolved D. Looked up from germline, CDR1 is SGHKS and CDR2 is YYEKEE (reference sequence). The CDR3 runs to 12 residues. V dropped 5 bases and J dropped 0 bases, with 2 bases sitting between them. CDR3 sequence (DNA): TGTGCCAGCAGGTCGAACACCGGGGAGCTGTTTTTT. As protein: CASRSNTGELFF.

The chain combines TRBV9 with TRBJ2-7, with 9 nucleotides matching TRBD2. There are 14 residues in the CDR3. Germline V gene data show CDR1 as SGDLS and CDR2 as YYNGEE. The J segment lost 5 bases and the V segment lost 4 bases, leaving 7 bases of the junction unmatched. The CDR3 here is CASSFRTSADEQYF. Written as DNA, the CDR3 is TGTGCCAGCAGCTTTCGGACTAGCGCCGACGAGCAGTACTTC.